This T cell receptor beta chain emerged from a study of CD8+CD57+ T cells in acquired aplastic anemia. This clonotype came up a few times. The CDR3 has 14 amino acids. V gave up 4 bases and J gave up 6 bases, with 13 bases separating them. For CDR3 and TCR beta VDJ profiling, genomic DNA was the template used. One entry per CDR3 protein, called by TCRdb with MiXCR from the reads. This table holds hundreds of thousands of distinct CDR3 sequences, about a third found once. An expansion of CD8+CD57+ cells by flow cytometry had been shown in patients chosen for sequencing. The clonotype comes from a human donor with aplastic anemia. This sequence joins TRBV12-3 or TRBV12-4 and TRBJ2-1, with D maybe TRBD1 (5 bases). The material sequenced was sorted CD4+, CD8+, or CD8+CD57+ T cells (not recorded which) from PBMCs. CDR3: CASSSIRGGNEQFF. CDR3 bases: TGTGCCAGCAGTTCAATAAGGGGTGGCAATGAGCAGTTCTTC.